What follows are 30 T cell receptor beta chains derived from one specimen sequenced in a study of blood T cell repertoires in COVID-19. Sequenced by immunoSEQ multiplex PCR; TCRdb stores in-frame clones only, minus some. The sample records approximately 400,000 clones, around 88% being singletons. Sequencing was done on a sample of peripheral blood. The receptors derive from a woman between 50 and 59 years old with COVID-19, enrolled during active disease.

The chain is built from TRBV7-9 and TRBJ2-5; D unresolved. V lost 1 base to trimming and J lost 2 bases, with 8 bases between them. Germline V gene sequence: CDR1 SEHNR, CDR2 FQNEAQ (reference sequence). CDR3 size: 14 residues. CDR3 amino acids: CASSLVADQETQYF. The CDR3 DNA is TGTGCCAGCAGCTTAGTGGCGGATCAAGAGACCCAGTACTTC.

This clone was observed once. The rearrangement uses TRBV2 and TRBJ1-2, with D perhaps matching TRBD1 (6 bases). The V end was cut by 4 bases, the J end by 8 bases, with 17 bases between. The CDR3 is 14 amino acids. Germline loops: CDR1 SNHLY, CDR2 FYNNEI. DNA of the CDR3: TGTGCCAGCAGTGTTAGGCAGGGGAAATCCGGCTACACCTTC. Residues: CASSVRQGKSGYTF. Filled out from reference TRBV2 and TRBJ1-2, the complete variable domain reads EPEVTQTPSHQVTQMGQEVILRCVPISNHLYFYWYRQILGQKVEFLVSFYNNEISEKSEIFDDQFSVERPDGSNFTLKIRSTKLEDSAMYFCASSVRQGKSGYTFGSGTRLTVV.

This chain connects TRBV4-2 to TRBJ1-2; D perhaps matches TRBD1 (5 bases). Germline CDR1 is LGHNA and CDR2 is YNFKEQ. The germline V and J ends were trimmed by 3 bases and 8 bases, with 19 bases remaining between them. The CDR3 consists of 15 residues. The CDR3 nucleotides are TGTGCCAGCAGCCAGATGGGGGAGGTCCTCTGGGGCTACACCTTC. This sequence encodes CASSQMGEVLWGYTF.

The sample holds a few counts of this clone. The rearrangement links TRBV6-5 to TRBJ1-2, with a possible D match to TRBD1 (6 bases). Germline CDR1 is MNHEY and CDR2 is SVGAGI. The CDR3 runs to 13 residues. V gave up 6 bases and J gave up 2 bases, with 10 bases separating them. For the CDR3, the DNA is TGTGCCAGCAGCCGGGACACCAACTATGGCTACACCTTC. This sequence encodes CASSRDTNYGYTF.

As concerns this clone: Other DNA variants within this sample encode the same CDR3. The chain uses TRBV6-1 and TRBJ1-6, with D perhaps TRBD1 (5 bases). The germline gives CDR1 MNHNS, CDR2 SASEGT. The CDR3 sequence is 15 residues long. Trimming removed 0 bases at V and 10 bases at J, with 13 bases between. The CDR3 here is CASSEAGQGGSPLHF. The CDR3, as DNA: TGTGCCAGCAGTGAAGCGGGGCAGGGTGGGTCACCCCTCCACTTT.

The V call is TRBV7-3, the J call TRBJ2-7; 7 bases line up with TRBD2. Germline V gene sequence: CDR1 SGHTA, CDR2 FQGTGA. J was trimmed by 4 bases and V by 1 base; bases with no gene match: 4. CDR3 size: 14 residues. CDR3 sequence: CASSLNGGRYEQYF. CDR3 nucleotides: TGTGCCAGCAGCTTAAACGGGGGGAGGTACGAGCAGTACTTC.

The V call is TRBV29-1, the J call TRBJ1-1; D is perhaps TRBD1 (5 bases). The length of the CDR3 is 15 residues. CDR1 is SQVTM and CDR2 is ANQGSEA in the germline V gene. Trimming removed 4 bases from V and 0 bases from J, with 15 bases in between. In nucleotides, the CDR3 is TGCAGCGTTGGTTTCCCGGGGGTCCTGAACACTGAAGCTTTCTTT. Protein product: CSVGFPGVLNTEAFF.

The V gene is TRBV6-6, the J gene TRBJ2-4, with D possibly being TRBD2 (6 bases). V shed 5 bases and J shed 7 bases, with 27 bases lying between them. Germline V gene data show CDR1 as MNHNY and CDR2 as SVGAGI (reference sequence). The CDR3 sequence is 18 residues long. The DNA of the CDR3 is TGTGCCAGCAGTCGGGCTCCGGGGGACCTAAGGGAGCCGAACATTCAGTACTTC. Its protein is CASSRAPGDLREPNIQYF.

The V gene is TRBV5-1, the J gene TRBJ1-6; D is undetermined. The CDR3 covers 13 residues. Trimming stripped 2 bases from V and 7 bases from J, with 7 bases between. CDR1 is SGHRS, CDR2 YFSETQ, per germline. The CDR3: CASSLGGNSPLHF. The CDR3 region has the DNA TGCGCCAGCAGCTTAGGAGGAAATTCACCCCTCCACTTT.

The chain recombines TRBV4-2 with TRBJ2-7; 8 bases fit TRBD1. Unmatched junction bases numbered 6, after V lost 3 bases and J lost 2 bases. The germline CDR1 and CDR2 sequences are LGHNA and YNFKEQ. This CDR3 spans 15 amino acids. This chain's CDR3 is CASSQMDRVAYEQYF. DNA of the CDR3: TGTGCCAGCAGCCAGATGGACAGGGTGGCCTACGAGCAGTACTTC.

Comments on this clone: The same CDR3 can be traced to other DNA sequences in this sample. This chain connects TRBV5-1 to TRBJ1-5; D is unresolved. CDR1 and CDR2 from the germline V gene are SGHRS and YFSETQ. Trimming removed 0 bases from V and 4 bases from J, with 11 bases in between. The CDR3 consists of 15 residues. The CDR3 loop reads CASSLAPGGNQPQHF. DNA for the CDR3: TGCGCCAGCAGCTTGGCTCCAGGCGGGAATCAGCCCCAGCATTTT.

This chain connects TRBV12-5 to TRBJ2-7, with D perhaps matching TRBD2 (6 bases). Trimming cost V 2 bases and J 6 bases, with 11 bases left between them. Germline CDR1 and CDR2: LGHNT and FRNRAP. The CDR3 is 13 residues long. The CDR3, as DNA: TGTGCTAGTGGTTTGTCGGCGGGGACCGAGCAGTACTTC. It encodes CASGLSAGTEQYF. Filled out from reference TRBV12-5 and TRBJ2-7, the complete variable domain reads DARVTQTPRHKVTEMGQEVTMRCQPILGHNTVFWYRQTMMQGLELLAYFRNRAPLDDSGMPKDRFSAEMPDATLATLKIQPSEPRDSAVYFCASGLSAGTEQYFGPGTRLTVT.

This chain joins TRBV18 and TRBJ1-2; 7 nucleotides match TRBD1. This CDR3 spans 16 amino acids. J was trimmed by 4 bases and V by 0 bases; bases with no gene match: 8. The germline gives CDR1 KGHSH, CDR2 LQKENI. For the CDR3, the DNA is TGTGCCAGCTCACCACCGGGGTCATCAGGGGGCTATGGCTACACCTTC. This translates into CASSPPGSSGGYGYTF.

The CDR3 nucleotides read TGCGCCAGCAGAGCGCCGGGGGACTACGAGCAGTACTTC. It encodes CASRAPGDYEQYF. The rearrangement joins TRBV5-1 to TRBJ2-7; tentative D call: TRBD2 (6 bases). V lost 5 bases and J lost 3, with 12 bases in between. The CDR3 loop spans 13 amino acids. The V gene's germline CDR1 is SGHRS and CDR2 YFSETQ.

This clone has ten or more counts. The chain combines TRBV5-1 with TRBJ1-2; TRBD1 aligns across 9 bases. The CDR3 has 17 residues. Germline assignment: CDR1 SGHRS and CDR2 YFSETQ. Unmatched junction bases numbered 11, after V lost 2 bases and J lost 3 bases. The CDR3: CASSLNSWTGADYGYTF. The CDR3 DNA reads TGCGCCAGCAGCTTAAACTCCTGGACAGGGGCGGACTATGGCTACACCTTC.

The V and J genes are TRBV5-4 and TRBJ2-1; perhaps TRBD1 as D (5 bases). The CDR3 spans 13 residues. V lost 0 bases, J lost 7 bases, and 8 bases lay in between. The V gene's germline CDR1 is SGHNT and CDR2 YYREEE (reference sequence). CDR3 amino acids: CASSLGAGNEQFF. CDR3 nucleotides: TGTGCCAGCAGCTTGGGGGCAGGGAATGAGCAGTTCTTC.

This clone has just one count. This sample includes further DNA sequences coding for the same CDR3. The chain is built from TRBV4-2 and TRBJ1-3, with D possibly matching TRBD1 (5 bases). Trimming pared 0 bases from V and 3 bases from J, leaving 15 bases between. This CDR3 is 17 amino acids long. In germline, CDR1 is LGHNA, CDR2 YNFKEQ. DNA of the CDR3: TGTGCCAGCAGCCAAGATCGGTTGGGGAGGGGTGGAAACACCATATATTTT. Protein product: CASSQDRLGRGGNTIYF.

The chain carries TRBV2 and TRBJ1-5; D is unresolved. V lost 6 bases, J lost 3 bases, and 9 bases lay in between. This CDR3 is built from 13 residues. The germline gives CDR1 SNHLY, CDR2 FYNNEI. The CDR3 DNA reads as TGTGCCAGCAGCCCTGGACTCAATCAGCCCCAGCATTTT. Translating gives CASSPGLNQPQHF.

This chain joins TRBV12-3 or TRBV12-4 and TRBJ2-3; tentative D call: TRBD2 (6 bases). The length of the CDR3 is 13 residues. The V end lost 7 bases, the J end lost 8 bases, and 16 bases lay between the germline ends. As DNA, the CDR3 is TGTGCCAGCACCACTGGCGCCGGGGGTACGCAGTATTTT. It specifies CASTTGAGGTQYF.

The chain is built from TRBV5-4 and TRBJ1-1, with 7 bases aligning to TRBD1. With V trimmed by 3 bases and J by 1 base, 3 bases remained unmatched. The CDR3 loop spans 14 amino acids. Germline V gene data show CDR1 as SGHNT and CDR2 as YYREEE (reference sequence). The CDR3 bases are TGTGCCAGCAGCTGGGGGACAGAGAACACTGAAGCTTTCTTT. Translating it yields CASSWGTENTEAFF.

V gene TRBV3-1 (or the pseudogene TRBV3-2) combines with J gene TRBJ1-1; D is possibly TRBD1 (5 bases). Trimming pared 7 bases from V and 1 base from J, leaving 13 bases between. Germline V lookup: CDR1 LGHDT, CDR2 YNNKEL (reference sequence). The CDR3 sequence is 14 residues long. The CDR3 region has the DNA TGTGCCAGCACCCCGACCACAGGGAACACTGAAGCTTTCTTT. Protein sequence: CASTPTTGNTEAFF.

This sequence joins TRBV9 and TRBJ2-3; no clear D gene. V lost 0 bases and J lost 0, with 5 bases in between. The CDR3 totals 14 residues. Germline CDR1 reads SGDLS; CDR2 reads YYNGEE. This CDR3 is CASSVAPSTDTQYF. CDR3 DNA sequence: TGTGCCAGCAGCGTAGCTCCCAGCACAGATACGCAGTATTTT.

V usage is TRBV24-1 and J usage is TRBJ2-7; 7 nucleotides line up with TRBD1. CDR1 is KGHDR, CDR2 SFDVKD, per germline. The V segment lost 4 bases and the J segment 7 bases; nucleotides outside the gene matches: 12. CDR3 size: 15 residues. CDR3 in amino acids: CATSDGTAPELEQYF. The CDR3 DNA is TGTGCCACCAGTGACGGGACAGCCCCCGAGTTGGAGCAGTACTTC.

The chain couples TRBV5-1 to TRBJ2-1, with 7 bases aligning to TRBD2. V dropped 5 bases and J dropped 7; count of bases not matched to a gene: 6. Germline V gives CDR1 SGHRS, CDR2 YFSETQ. The CDR3 loop spans 13 amino acids. CDR3 sequence reads: CASRETSVNEQFF. The CDR3 nucleotides read TGCGCCAGCAGGGAAACTAGCGTGAATGAGCAGTTCTTC.

The rearrangement uses TRBV6-5 and TRBJ2-5, with D hard to call. The CDR3 has 14 amino acids. V was pared by 0 bases and J by 2 bases, with 7 bases between. Germline CDR1 MNHEY, CDR2 SVGAGI. The CDR3 nucleotides are TGTGCCAGCAGTTACTCACAGCTACAAGAGACCCAGTACTTC. This gives the protein CASSYSQLQETQYF.

The chain carries TRBV6-1 and TRBJ1-2, with unresolved D. This CDR3 region has 11 residues. Trimming stripped 5 bases from V and 6 bases from J, with 7 bases between. Germline values: CDR1 MNHNS, CDR2 SASEGT. The CDR3 DNA follows: TGTGCCAGCAGTTTGAGGGATGGCTACACCTTC. Translation: CASSLRDGYTF.

V is TRBV5-1 and J is TRBJ2-6, with 7 positions matching TRBD1. Trimming cost V 4 bases and J 0 bases; bases outside gene matches: 7. CDR1 and CDR2 from the germline V gene are SGHRS and YFSETQ. This CDR3 spans 17 amino acids. The CDR3 nucleotides read TGCGCCAGCAGCCTCCGGGACAGTAGCTCTGGGGCCAACGTCCTGACTTTC. It codes for CASSLRDSSSGANVLTF.

This chain uses TRBV5-4 with TRBJ2-5, with TRBD2 identical over 11 bases. The trim removed 2 bases at V and 4 bases at J, leaving 4 bases unmatched. Germline V CDR1 and CDR2: SGHNT, YYREEE (reference sequence). The CDR3 loop spans 15 amino acids. CDR3 coding DNA: TGTGCCAGCAGCTTCCAACTAGCGGGGGCAGAGACCCAGTACTTC. It specifies CASSFQLAGAETQYF.

DNA for the CDR3: TGTGCCAGCAGCCCTTCCGATTCACCCCTCCACTTT. Amino acids: CASSPSDSPLHF. The chain employs TRBV12-3 or TRBV12-4 and TRBJ1-6; D is undetermined. The CDR3 is 12 amino acids. Trimming removed 6 bases from V and 8 bases from J, with 8 bases in between.

V gene TRBV6-5 combines with J gene TRBJ2-4; the match to TRBD1 covers 8 bases. Losses at the gene ends were 3 bases for V and 9 bases for J; bases not matched to a gene: 4. Germline CDR1 MNHEY, CDR2 SVGAGI. The CDR3 has 13 residues. This CDR3 reads CASSYDRGSIQYF. The DNA for the CDR3 is TGTGCCAGCAGTTATGACAGGGGTAGCATTCAGTACTTC.